The rows below give T cell receptor beta chains drawn from one sample of a study of cytomegalovirus exposure and HLA in healthy donors. Produced via immunoSEQ multiplex PCR; TCRdb's table is partial and in-frame only. The data contain some 260,000 clones, less than 95% of them singletons. Sample: PBMCs. These receptors all stem from a woman aged 25 to 39 in good health and CMV-seronegative. Each CDR3 is given with its conserved first and last residue. D genes are given only for firm matches. Size tells how often a clone was seen (once, few, many) or the class of an expanded clone, and some rows leave it out.

>few|TRBJ1-5|14|TRBV5-6|-
CASSLLGSNQPQHF
TGTGCCAGCAGCTTGCTGGGGAGCAATCAGCCCCAGCATTTT
>-|TRBJ2-5|14|TRBV28|-
CASSFVGAGETQYF
TGTGCCAGCAGTTTTGTGGGAGCTGGGGAGACCCAGTACTTC
>once|TRBJ2-7|15|TRBV5-4|TRBD1
CASSRQTGSSYEQYF
TGTGCCAGCAGCCGACAGACAGGGAGCTCCTACGAGCAGTACTTC
>-|TRBJ1-2|14|TRBV5-6|-
CASSPGTSSRSYTF
TGTGCCAGCAGCCCTGGGACATCGTCCCGGAGCTACACCTTC
>-|TRBJ2-3|14|TRBV6-5|-
CASSYRGREDTQYF
TGTGCCAGCAGTTACAGGGGGCGGGAAGATACGCAGTATTTT
>-|TRBJ1-4|13|TRBV18|-
CASLRGTNEKLFF
TGTGCCAGCCTACGGGGCACAAATGAAAAACTGTTTTTT
>-|TRBJ2-7|16|TRBV7-2|TRBD2
CASSLIAYGRAVEQYF
TGTGCCAGCAGCTTAATCGCGTACGGGAGGGCCGTGGAACAGTACTTC
>-|TRBJ1-2|16|TRBV7-2|-
CASSLTARTLGYGYTF
TGTGCCAGCAGCTTAACCGCGCGGACCTTGGGCTATGGCTACACCTTC
>-|TRBJ2-1|16|TRBV11-3|-
CASSPLKGSSYNEQFF
TGTGCCAGCAGCCCCCTTAAGGGGAGCTCCTACAATGAGCAGTTCTTC
>-|TRBJ2-7|11|TRBV19|-
CASGMEYEQYF
TGTGCCAGTGGAATGGAGTACGAGCAGTACTTC
>-|TRBJ2-2|13|TRBV27|-
CASGQMNTGELFF
TGTGCCAGCGGACAAATGAACACCGGGGAGCTGTTTTTT
>few|TRBJ2-7|15|TRBV6-5|-
CASSYSQGPRYEQYF
TGTGCCAGCAGTTACAGCCAGGGCCCCAGGTACGAGCAGTACTTC
>-|TRBJ2-7|15|TRBV4-1|-
CASSQDGPGAYEQYF
TGCGCCAGCAGCCAAGATGGCCCGGGGGCCTACGAGCAGTACTTC
>-|TRBJ2-7|16|TRBV6-5|-
CASSYSGTGSSYEQYF
TGTGCCAGCAGTTACTCGGGCACAGGGAGCTCCTACGAGCAGTACTTC
>-|TRBJ2-3|17|TRBV5-1|TRBD2
CASSLEGSGTRTDTQYF
TGCGCCAGCAGCTTGGAGGGGAGCGGGACCCGCACAGATACGCAGTATTTT
>-|TRBJ2-7|15|TRBV6-6|-
CASRPQGSSDYEQYF
TGTGCCAGCAGGCCACAGGGATCATCTGACTACGAGCAGTACTTC
>-|TRBJ2-3|15|TRBV5-1|TRBD2
CASSRSGTSTDTQYF
TGCGCCAGCAGCCGTAGCGGGACTAGCACAGATACGCAGTATTTT
>-|TRBJ2-1|14|TRBV11-3|-
CASSLGRGKDEQFF
TGTGCCAGCAGCTTAGGTAGGGGGAAGGATGAGCAGTTCTTC
>-|TRBJ1-1|15|TRBV25-1|-
CASSELWGGNTEAFF
TGTGCCAGCAGTGAGTTGTGGGGCGGGAACACTGAAGCTTTCTTT
>-|TRBJ2-5|13|TRBV29-1|-
CSVDLDGRGTQYF
TGCAGCGTCGACCTTGACGGACGGGGGACCCAGTACTTC
>-|TRBJ2-7|16|TRBV25-1|TRBD1
CASSEGPGQGTYEQYF
TGTGCCAGCAGTGAAGGACCGGGACAGGGGACCTACGAGCAGTACTTC
>-|TRBJ2-1|13|TRBV18|-
CASSPGLYYEQFF
TGTGCCAGCTCGCCCGGACTATACTATGAGCAGTTCTTC
>-|TRBJ1-2|14|TRBV7-2|-
CASSPLVPGYGYTF
TGTGCCAGCAGCCCGCTCGTACCGGGCTATGGCTACACCTTC
>-|TRBJ2-1|13|TRBV7-2|-
CASSLSGYNEQFF
TGTGCCAGCAGCTTATCAGGATACAATGAGCAGTTCTTC
>once|TRBJ2-5|14|TRBV28|TRBD1
CASSGGQGQETQYF
TGTGCCAGCAGTGGGGGACAGGGTCAAGAGACCCAGTACTTC
>-|TRBJ1-2|12|TRBV5-1|-
CASSQGPYGYTF
TGCGCCAGCAGTCAGGGCCCCTATGGCTACACCTTC
>-|TRBJ2-1|11|TRBV10-2|-
CASLAYNEQFF
TGCGCCAGCCTAGCGTACAATGAGCAGTTCTTC
>-|TRBJ1-1|13|TRBV28|-
CASSFPGEAEAFF
TGTGCCAGCAGTTTCCCAGGGGAGGCTGAAGCTTTCTTT
>-|TRBJ2-7|16|TRBV6-5|-
CASSSVVGGGKPEQYF
TGTGCCAGCAGTTCCGTCGTCGGGGGCGGGAAACCCGAGCAGTACTTC
>-|TRBJ1-2|12|TRBV6-1|-
CATSQDNYGYTF
TGTGCCACCAGTCAAGATAACTATGGCTACACCTTC
>-|TRBJ2-1|15|TRBV11-2|-
CASGEGPEPYNEQFF
TGTGCCAGCGGGGAAGGACCGGAACCTTACAATGAGCAGTTCTTC
>-|TRBJ2-7|14|TRBV5-6|-
CASSLGATRGEQYF
TGTGCCAGCAGCTTGGGAGCGACCCGGGGGGAGCAGTACTTC
>-|TRBJ2-5|10|TRBV27|-
CASGVETQYF
TGTGCCAGCGGGGTGGAGACCCAGTACTTC
>-|TRBJ2-5|13|TRBV27|-
CASSRGLEETQYF
TGTGCCAGCAGTAGGGGACTTGAAGAGACCCAGTACTTC
>once|TRBJ2-7|16|TRBV9|TRBD2
CASSTRQAGGLGEQYF
TGTGCCAGCAGCACTCGTCAAGCGGGAGGCTTGGGTGAGCAGTACTTC
>-|TRBJ1-1|15|TRBV9|-
CASSSGGALNTEAFF
TGTGCCAGCAGCAGCGGTGGGGCTTTGAACACTGAAGCTTTCTTT
>once|TRBJ1-1|14|TRBV4-1|-
CASSQNQGWTEAFF
TGCGCCAGCAGCCAAAATCAGGGATGGACTGAAGCTTTCTTT
>-|TRBJ2-5|14|TRBV29-1|TRBD2
CSVEEPIGGGTQYF
TGCAGCGTTGAGGAGCCCATCGGCGGGGGGACCCAGTACTTC
>-|TRBJ2-2|14|TRBV25-1|-
CASIDRTNTGELFF
TGTGCCAGCATCGACAGGACGAACACCGGGGAGCTGTTTTTT
>-|TRBJ2-7|16|TRBV11-2|-
CASSLDHRQAAYEQYF
TGTGCCAGCAGCTTAGATCATAGACAGGCAGCCTACGAGCAGTACTTC
>many|TRBJ2-7|13|TRBV6-6|-
CASSTGTLYEQYF
TGTGCCAGCAGCACCGGGACACTCTACGAGCAGTACTTC
>once|TRBJ2-7|14|TRBV29-1|TRBD1
CSVAILQGTYEQYF
TGCAGCGTCGCCATATTACAGGGGACCTACGAGCAGTACTTC
>-|TRBJ2-3|15|TRBV4-1|-
CASSQGSRNTDTQYF
TGCGCCAGCAGCCAAGGTTCAAGGAACACAGATACGCAGTATTTT
>-|TRBJ2-3|17|TRBV7-6|TRBD2
CASSLTPGGGRTDTQYF
TGTGCCAGCAGCTTAACCCCCGGGGGGGGCCGGACAGATACGCAGTATTTT
>-|TRBJ2-1|15|TRBV28|-
CASSSGTEGYNEQFF
TGTGCCAGCAGTTCCGGGACCGAAGGTTACAATGAGCAGTTCTTC
>-|TRBJ1-2|16|TRBV27|TRBD1
CASSLKGQGEGYGYTF
TGTGCCAGCAGCCTGAAAGGACAGGGGGAGGGCTATGGCTACACCTTC
>-|TRBJ2-7|14|TRBV7-3|TRBD2
CASSLVAGGHEQYF
TGTGCCAGCAGCTTAGTGGCGGGAGGCCACGAGCAGTACTTC
>once|TRBJ2-3|14|TRBV28|-
CASSLRRGADTQYF
TGTGCCAGCAGTTTAAGACGAGGGGCAGATACGCAGTATTTT
>-|TRBJ2-3|16|TRBV5-1|-
CASSLVWGARGAAQYF
TGCGCCAGCAGCTTGGTATGGGGGGCTCGGGGCGCGGCGCAGTATTTT
>-|TRBJ2-7|12|TRBV29-1|-
CSVYNSPYEQYF
TGCAGCGTTTACAACAGTCCCTACGAGCAGTACTTC
>-|TRBJ2-7|13|TRBV4-3|-
CASSQGDPYEQYF
TGCGCCAGCAGCCAAGGGGATCCCTACGAGCAGTACTTC
>-|TRBJ2-1|14|TRBV2|TRBD1
CASCRDSSYNEQFF
TGTGCCAGCTGTAGGGACAGCTCCTACAATGAGCAGTTCTTC
>-|TRBJ1-2|14|TRBV2|TRBD1
CASTGTGANYGYTF
TGTGCCAGCACGGGGACAGGCGCGAACTATGGCTACACCTTC